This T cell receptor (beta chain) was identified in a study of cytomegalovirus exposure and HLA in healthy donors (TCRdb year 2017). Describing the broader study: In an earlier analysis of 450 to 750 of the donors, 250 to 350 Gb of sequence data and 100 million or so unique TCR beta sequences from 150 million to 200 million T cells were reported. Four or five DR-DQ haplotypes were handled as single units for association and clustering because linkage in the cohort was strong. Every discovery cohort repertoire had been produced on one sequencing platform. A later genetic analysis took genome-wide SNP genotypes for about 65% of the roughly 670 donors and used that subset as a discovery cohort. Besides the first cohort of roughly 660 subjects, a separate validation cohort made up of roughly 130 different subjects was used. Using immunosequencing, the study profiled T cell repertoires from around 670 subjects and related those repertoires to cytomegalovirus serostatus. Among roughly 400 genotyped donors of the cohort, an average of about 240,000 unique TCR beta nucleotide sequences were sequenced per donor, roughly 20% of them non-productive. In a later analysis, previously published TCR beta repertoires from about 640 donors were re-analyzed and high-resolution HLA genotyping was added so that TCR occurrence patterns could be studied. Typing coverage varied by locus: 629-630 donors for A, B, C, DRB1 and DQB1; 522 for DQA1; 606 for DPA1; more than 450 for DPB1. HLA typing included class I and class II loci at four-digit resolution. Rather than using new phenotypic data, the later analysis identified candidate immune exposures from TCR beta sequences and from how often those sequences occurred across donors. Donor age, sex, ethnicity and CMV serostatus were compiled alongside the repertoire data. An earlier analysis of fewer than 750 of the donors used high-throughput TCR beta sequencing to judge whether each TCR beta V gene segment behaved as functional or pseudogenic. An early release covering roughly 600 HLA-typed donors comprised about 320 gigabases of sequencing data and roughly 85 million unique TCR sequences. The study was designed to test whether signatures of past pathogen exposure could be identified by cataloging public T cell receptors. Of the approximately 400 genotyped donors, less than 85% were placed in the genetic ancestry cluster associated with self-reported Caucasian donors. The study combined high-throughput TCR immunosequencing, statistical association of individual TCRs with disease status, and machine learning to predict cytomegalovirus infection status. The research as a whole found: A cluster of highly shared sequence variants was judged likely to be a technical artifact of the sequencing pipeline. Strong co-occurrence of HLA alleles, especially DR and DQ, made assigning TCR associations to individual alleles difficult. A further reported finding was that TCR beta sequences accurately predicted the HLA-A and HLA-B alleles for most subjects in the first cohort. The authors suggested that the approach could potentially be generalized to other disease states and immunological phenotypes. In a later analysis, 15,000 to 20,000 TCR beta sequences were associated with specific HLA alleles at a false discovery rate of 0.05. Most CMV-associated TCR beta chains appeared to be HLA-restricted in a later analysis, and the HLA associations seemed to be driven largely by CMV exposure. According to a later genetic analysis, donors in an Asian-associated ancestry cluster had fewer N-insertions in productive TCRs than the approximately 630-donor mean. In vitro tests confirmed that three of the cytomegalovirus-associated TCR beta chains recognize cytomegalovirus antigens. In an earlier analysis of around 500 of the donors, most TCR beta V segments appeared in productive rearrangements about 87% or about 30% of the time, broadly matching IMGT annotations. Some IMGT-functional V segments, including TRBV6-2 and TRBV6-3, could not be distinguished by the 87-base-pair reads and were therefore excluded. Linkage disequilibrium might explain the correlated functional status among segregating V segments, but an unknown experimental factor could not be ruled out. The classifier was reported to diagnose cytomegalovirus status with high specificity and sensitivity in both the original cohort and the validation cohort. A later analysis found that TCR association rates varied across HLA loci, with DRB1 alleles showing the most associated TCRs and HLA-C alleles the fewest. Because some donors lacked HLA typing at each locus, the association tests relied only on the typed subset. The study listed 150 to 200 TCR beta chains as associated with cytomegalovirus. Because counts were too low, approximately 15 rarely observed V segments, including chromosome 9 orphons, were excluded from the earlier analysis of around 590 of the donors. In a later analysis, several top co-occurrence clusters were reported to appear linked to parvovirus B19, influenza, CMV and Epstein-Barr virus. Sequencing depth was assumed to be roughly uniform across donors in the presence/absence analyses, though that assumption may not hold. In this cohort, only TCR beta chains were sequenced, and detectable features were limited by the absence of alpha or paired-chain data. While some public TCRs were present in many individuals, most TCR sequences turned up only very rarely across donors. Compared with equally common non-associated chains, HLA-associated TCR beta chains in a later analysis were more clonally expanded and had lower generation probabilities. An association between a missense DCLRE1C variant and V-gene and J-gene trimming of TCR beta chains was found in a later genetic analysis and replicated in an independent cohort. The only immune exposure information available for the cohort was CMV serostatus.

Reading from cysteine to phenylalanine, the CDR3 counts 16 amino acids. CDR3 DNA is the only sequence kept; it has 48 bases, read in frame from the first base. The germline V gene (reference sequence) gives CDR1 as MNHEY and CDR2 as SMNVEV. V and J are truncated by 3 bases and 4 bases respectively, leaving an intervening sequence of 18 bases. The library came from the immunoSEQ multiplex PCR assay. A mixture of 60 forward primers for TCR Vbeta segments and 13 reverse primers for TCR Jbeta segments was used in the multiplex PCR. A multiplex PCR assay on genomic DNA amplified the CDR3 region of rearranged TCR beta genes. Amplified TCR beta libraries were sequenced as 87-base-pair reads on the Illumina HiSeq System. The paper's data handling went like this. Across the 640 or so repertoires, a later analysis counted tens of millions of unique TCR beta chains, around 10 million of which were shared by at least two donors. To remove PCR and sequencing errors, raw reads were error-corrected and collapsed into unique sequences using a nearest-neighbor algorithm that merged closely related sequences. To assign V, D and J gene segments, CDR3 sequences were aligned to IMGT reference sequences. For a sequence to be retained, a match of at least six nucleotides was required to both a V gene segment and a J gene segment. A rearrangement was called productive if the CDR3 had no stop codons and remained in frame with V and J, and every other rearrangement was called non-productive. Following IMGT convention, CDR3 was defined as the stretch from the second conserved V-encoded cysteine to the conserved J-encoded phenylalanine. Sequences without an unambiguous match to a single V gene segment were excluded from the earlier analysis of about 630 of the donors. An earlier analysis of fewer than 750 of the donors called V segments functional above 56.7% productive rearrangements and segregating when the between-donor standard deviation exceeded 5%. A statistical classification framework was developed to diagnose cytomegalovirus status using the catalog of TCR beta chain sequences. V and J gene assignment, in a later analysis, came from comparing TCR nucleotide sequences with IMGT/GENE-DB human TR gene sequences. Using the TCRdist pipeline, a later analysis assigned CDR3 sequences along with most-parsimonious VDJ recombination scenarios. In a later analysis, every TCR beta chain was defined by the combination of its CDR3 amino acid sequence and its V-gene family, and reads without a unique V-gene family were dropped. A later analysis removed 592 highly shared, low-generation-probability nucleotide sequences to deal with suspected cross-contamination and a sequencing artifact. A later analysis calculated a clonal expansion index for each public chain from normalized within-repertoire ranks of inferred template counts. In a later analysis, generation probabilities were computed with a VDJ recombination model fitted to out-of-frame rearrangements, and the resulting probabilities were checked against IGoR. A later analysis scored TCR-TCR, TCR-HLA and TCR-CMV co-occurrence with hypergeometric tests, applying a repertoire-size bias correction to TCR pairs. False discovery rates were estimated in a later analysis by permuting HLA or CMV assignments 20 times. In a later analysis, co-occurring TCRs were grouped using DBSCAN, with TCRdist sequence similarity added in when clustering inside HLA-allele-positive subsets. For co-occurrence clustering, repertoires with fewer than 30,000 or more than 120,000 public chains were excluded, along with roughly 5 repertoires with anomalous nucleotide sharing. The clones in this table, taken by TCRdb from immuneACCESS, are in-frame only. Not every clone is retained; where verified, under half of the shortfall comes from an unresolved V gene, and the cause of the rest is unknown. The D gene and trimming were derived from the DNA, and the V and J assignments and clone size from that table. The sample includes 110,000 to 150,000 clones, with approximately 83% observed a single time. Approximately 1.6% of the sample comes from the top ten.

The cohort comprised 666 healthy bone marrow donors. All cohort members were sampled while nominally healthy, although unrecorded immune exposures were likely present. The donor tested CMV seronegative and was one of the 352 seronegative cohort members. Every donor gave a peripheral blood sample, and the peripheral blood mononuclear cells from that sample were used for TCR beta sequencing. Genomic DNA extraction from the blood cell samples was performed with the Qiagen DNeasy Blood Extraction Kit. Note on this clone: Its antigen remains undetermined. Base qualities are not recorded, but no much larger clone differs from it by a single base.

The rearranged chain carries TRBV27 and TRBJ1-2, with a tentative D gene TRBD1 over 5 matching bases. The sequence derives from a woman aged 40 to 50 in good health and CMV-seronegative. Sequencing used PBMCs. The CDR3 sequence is CASSLNPRAGLYGYTF. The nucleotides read TGTGCCAGCAGTTTGAACCCCCGGGCGGGGCTCTATGGCTACACCTTC.